This section outlines one T cell receptor (beta chain) sequence together with its context. The sample is drawn from a study of control samples from healthy donors and cancer patients. Germline V gene sequence: CDR1 GTSNPN, CDR2 SVGIG (reference sequence). CDR3 length: 15 residues. Trimming pared 0 bases from V and 9 bases from J, leaving 15 bases between. Repertoires were generated with immunoSEQ multiplex PCR, while TCRdb's copy carries only in-frame clones and drops some. The sample includes around 100,000 clones, approximately 90% of them seen just once. The V and J genes are TRBV30 and TRBJ1-6; TRBD1 might be the D (6 bases). The sequenced sample consisted of PBMCs. This sequence originates from a man aged 55 to 70 with lung cancer. Written as DNA, the CDR3 is TGTGCCTGGAGTGTATACGTACAGGGTAGTTCACCCCTCCACTTT. As protein: CAWSVYVQGSSPLHF.